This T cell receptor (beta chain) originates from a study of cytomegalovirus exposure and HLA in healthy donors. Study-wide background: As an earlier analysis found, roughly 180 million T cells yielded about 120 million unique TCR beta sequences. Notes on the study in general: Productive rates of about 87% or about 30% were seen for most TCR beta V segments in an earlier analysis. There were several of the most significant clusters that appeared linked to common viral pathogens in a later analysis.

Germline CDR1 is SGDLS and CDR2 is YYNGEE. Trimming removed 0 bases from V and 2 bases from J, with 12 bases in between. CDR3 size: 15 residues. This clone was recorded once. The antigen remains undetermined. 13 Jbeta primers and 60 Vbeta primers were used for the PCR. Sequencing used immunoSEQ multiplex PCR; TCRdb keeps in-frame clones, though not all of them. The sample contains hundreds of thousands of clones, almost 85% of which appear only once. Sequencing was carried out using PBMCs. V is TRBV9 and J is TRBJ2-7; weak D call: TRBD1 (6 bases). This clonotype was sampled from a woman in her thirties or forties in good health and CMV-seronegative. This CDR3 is CASSVAPGQPYEQYF. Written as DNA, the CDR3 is TGTGCCAGCAGCGTAGCCCCCGGACAGCCCTACGAGCAGTACTTC.